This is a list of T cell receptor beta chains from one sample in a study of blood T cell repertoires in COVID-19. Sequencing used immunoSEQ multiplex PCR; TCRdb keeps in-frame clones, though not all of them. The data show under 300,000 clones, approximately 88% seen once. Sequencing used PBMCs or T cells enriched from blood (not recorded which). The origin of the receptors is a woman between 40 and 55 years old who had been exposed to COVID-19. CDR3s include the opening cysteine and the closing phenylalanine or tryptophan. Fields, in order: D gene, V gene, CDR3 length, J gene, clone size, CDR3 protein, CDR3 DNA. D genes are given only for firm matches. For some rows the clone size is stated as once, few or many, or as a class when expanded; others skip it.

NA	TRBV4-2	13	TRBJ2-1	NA	CASSQDGRNEQFF	TGTGCCAGCAGCCAAGATGGCAGGAATGAGCAGTTCTTC
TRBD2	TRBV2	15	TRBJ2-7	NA	CASRETSGLSYEQYF	TGTGCCAGCAGGGAGACTAGCGGGCTTTCCTACGAGCAGTACTTC
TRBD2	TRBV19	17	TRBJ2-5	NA	CASSRNPGLARQETQYF	TGTGCCAGTAGTAGAAACCCGGGACTAGCGAGACAAGAGACCCAGTACTTC
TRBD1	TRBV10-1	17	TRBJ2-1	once	CASSGEKAGQGDNEQFF	TGCGCCAGCAGTGGGGAGAAGGCGGGACAGGGGGACAATGAGCAGTTCTTC
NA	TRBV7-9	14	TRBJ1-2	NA	CASSLASSYYGYTF	TGTGCCAGCAGCTTAGCGTCCAGTTACTATGGCTACACCTTC
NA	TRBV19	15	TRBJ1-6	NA	CASKVSRTVPSPLHF	TGTGCCAGTAAAGTGTCCCGGACAGTTCCTTCACCCCTCCACTTT
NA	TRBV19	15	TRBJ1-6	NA	CASSSWEVPNSPLHF	TGTGCCAGTAGTTCTTGGGAGGTCCCCAATTCACCCCTCCACTTT
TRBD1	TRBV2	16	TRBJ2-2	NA	CASNAGTALGTGELFF	TGTGCCAGCAACGCCGGGACAGCCCTCGGAACCGGGGAGCTGTTTTTT
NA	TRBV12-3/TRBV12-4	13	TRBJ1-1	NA	CASSLGTTTEAFF	TGTGCCAGCAGTTTGGGCACAACCACTGAAGCTTTCTTT
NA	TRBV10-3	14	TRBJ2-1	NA	CAISESSSYNEQFF	TGTGCCATCAGTGAGAGTAGTAGCTACAATGAGCAGTTCTTC
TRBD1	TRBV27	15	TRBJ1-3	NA	CASSLTGVGGNTIYF	TGTGCCAGCAGTTTGACAGGGGTTGGAGGAAACACCATATATTTT
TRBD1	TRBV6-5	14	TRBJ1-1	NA	CASSYSTGKTEAFF	TGTGCCAGCAGTTACTCGACAGGGAAGACTGAAGCTTTCTTT
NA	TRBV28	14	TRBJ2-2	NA	CASSIGGNTGELFF	TGTGCCAGCAGCATCGGGGGTAACACCGGGGAGCTGTTTTTT
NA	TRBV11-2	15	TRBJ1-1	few	CASSFLTVMNTEAFF	TGTGCCAGCAGCTTCCTAACTGTTATGAACACTGAAGCTTTCTTT
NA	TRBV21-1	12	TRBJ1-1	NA	CASRGTDTEAFF	TGTGCCAGCAGGGGGACAGACACTGAAGCTTTCTTT
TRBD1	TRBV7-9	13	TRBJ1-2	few	CASSDTGGSGYTF	TGTGCCAGCAGCGATACAGGGGGCTCTGGCTACACCTTC
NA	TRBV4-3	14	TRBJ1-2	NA	CASSQGFPGGGYTF	TGCGCCAGCAGCCAAGGGTTCCCCGGCGGTGGCTACACCTTC
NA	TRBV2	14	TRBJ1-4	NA	CASSAARGNEKLFF	TGTGCCAGCAGTGCCGCCAGGGGTAATGAAAAACTGTTTTTT
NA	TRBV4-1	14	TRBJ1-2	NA	CASSQEGSYYGYTF	TGCGCCAGCAGCCAAGAGGGCAGCTACTATGGCTACACCTTC
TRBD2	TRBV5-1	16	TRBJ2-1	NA	CASSLVTSGLHNEQFF	TGCGCCAGCAGCTTGGTTACTAGCGGACTCCACAATGAGCAGTTCTTC
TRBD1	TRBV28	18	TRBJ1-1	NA	CASTLHGQGWAYGTEAFF	TGTGCCAGCACCCTTCACGGACAGGGGTGGGCATATGGGACTGAAGCTTTCTTT
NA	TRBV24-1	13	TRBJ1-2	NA	CATRDSSNYGYTF	TGTGCCACCAGGGACAGTTCTAACTATGGCTACACCTTC
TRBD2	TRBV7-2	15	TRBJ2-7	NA	CASSFGGAFGYEQYF	TGTGCCAGCAGCTTCGGGGGGGCGTTCGGATACGAGCAGTACTTC
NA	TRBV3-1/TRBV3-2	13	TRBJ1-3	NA	CASSLQRSNTIYF	TGTGCCAGCAGCCTGCAACGGTCAAACACCATATATTTT
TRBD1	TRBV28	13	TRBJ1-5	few	CASRLTGVEPQHF	TGTGCCAGCAGGCTCACAGGGGTAGAGCCCCAGCATTTT
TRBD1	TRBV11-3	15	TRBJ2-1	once	CASSSGQGVRNEQFF	TGTGCCAGCAGCTCCGGACAGGGTGTAAGGAATGAGCAGTTCTTC
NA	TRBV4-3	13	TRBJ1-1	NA	CASSQGAATEAFF	TGCGCCAGCAGCCAAGGTGCGGCGACTGAAGCTTTCTTT
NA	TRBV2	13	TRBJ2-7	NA	CASSVTGSGRQYF	TGTGCCAGCAGTGTTACAGGGAGTGGTCGGCAGTACTTC
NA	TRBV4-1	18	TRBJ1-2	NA	CASSPFRRSGNPNYGYTF	TGCGCCAGCAGCCCCTTCAGGAGGTCCGGGAACCCAAACTATGGCTACACCTTC
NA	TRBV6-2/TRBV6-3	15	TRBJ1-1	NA	CASSYSPLTDTEAFF	TGTGCCAGCAGTTATTCTCCCCTTACGGACACTGAAGCTTTCTTT
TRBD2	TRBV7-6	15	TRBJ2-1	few	CASSLESGAYNEQFF	TGTGCCAGCAGCTTAGAAAGCGGGGCTTACAATGAGCAGTTCTTC
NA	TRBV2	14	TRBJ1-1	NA	CASWATVKNSEAFF	TGTGCCAGCTGGGCGACAGTAAAAAATTCTGAAGCTTTCTTT
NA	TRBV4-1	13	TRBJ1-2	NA	CASSQRQDYGYTF	TGCGCCAGCAGCCAACGCCAGGATTATGGCTACACCTTC
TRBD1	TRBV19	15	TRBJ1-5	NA	CASKTSGTGALPQHF	TGTGCCAGTAAGACCTCCGGGACAGGAGCTCTTCCCCAGCATTTT
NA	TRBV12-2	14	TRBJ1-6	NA	CASRLGQGGSPLHF	TGTGCAAGTCGCTTAGGACAGGGAGGATCACCCCTCCACTTT
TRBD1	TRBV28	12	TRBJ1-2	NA	CASNTGTGGYTF	TGTGCCAGCAATACCGGGACAGGTGGCTACACCTTC
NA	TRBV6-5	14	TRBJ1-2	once	CASTSARGVDGYTF	TGTGCCAGCACCTCCGCCCGGGGAGTTGATGGCTACACCTTC
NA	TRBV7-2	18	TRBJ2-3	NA	CASTTRRKGVEWTDTQYF	TGTGCCAGCACCACACGAAGAAAGGGGGTGGAGTGGACAGATACGCAGTATTTT
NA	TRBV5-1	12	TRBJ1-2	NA	CASSTQQDGYTF	TGTGCCAGCAGCACCCAACAGGATGGCTACACCTTC
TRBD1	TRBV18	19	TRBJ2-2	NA	CASSPRSGQGQTNTGELFF	TGTGCCAGCTCACCACGATCGGGACAGGGACAGACGAACACCGGGGAGCTGTTTTTT
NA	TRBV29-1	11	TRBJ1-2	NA	CSVNFNYGYTF	TGCAGCGTTAACTTCAACTATGGCTACACCTTC
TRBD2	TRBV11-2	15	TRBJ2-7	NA	CASSYTGTITYEQYF	TGTGCCAGCAGCTATACCGGGACTATAACCTACGAGCAGTACTTC
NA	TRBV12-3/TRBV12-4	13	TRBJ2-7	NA	CASSFAPGFEQYF	TGTGCCAGCAGTTTTGCTCCGGGGTTCGAGCAGTACTTC
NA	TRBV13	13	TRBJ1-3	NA	CASSSRGGNTIYF	TGTGCCAGCAGCTCTCGGGGTGGAAACACCATATATTTT